This T cell receptor beta chain was captured by sequencing in a study of T cell responses to AZD1222 COVID-19 vaccine. Assay used: immunoSEQ multiplex PCR; TCRdb lists only in-frame clones, some missing. The sample lists about 110,000 clones; roughly nine tenths were seen once. Germline V gene data show CDR1 as LGHDT and CDR2 as YNNKEL (reference sequence). With 1 base clipped from V and 4 bases from J, the junction kept 9 bases outside the gene matches. The CDR3 loop spans 19 amino acids. Second-dose timings of about 4 or about 12 weeks were pooled. V and J are TRBV3-1 (or the pseudogene TRBV3-2) and TRBJ2-2; the match to TRBD2 covers 13 bases. The clonotype originates from an adult who received the AZD1222 COVID-19 vaccine. Material: peripheral blood, obtained 28 days after the second AZD1222 dose. The CDR3 spells CASSQAPPGLAGLTGELFF. The CDR3 nucleotides read TGTGCCAGCAGCCAAGCCCCCCCGGGACTAGCGGGACTCACCGGGGAGCTGTTTTTT.